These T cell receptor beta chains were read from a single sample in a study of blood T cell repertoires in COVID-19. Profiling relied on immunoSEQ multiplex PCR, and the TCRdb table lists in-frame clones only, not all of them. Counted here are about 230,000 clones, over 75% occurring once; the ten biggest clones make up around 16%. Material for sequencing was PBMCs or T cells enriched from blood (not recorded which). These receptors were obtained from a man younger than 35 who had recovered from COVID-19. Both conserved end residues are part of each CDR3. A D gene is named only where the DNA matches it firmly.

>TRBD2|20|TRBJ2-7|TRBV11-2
CASSLDRVGRRGGTFSEQYF
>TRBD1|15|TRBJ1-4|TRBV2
CASSGPGQGDEKLFF
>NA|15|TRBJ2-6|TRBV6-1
CASSEGVTGANVLTF
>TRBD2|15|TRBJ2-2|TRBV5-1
CASSPRLGGTGELFF
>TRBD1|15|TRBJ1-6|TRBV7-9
CASSLAGTGNSPLHF
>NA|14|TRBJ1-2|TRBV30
CAWSVSDKYYGYTF
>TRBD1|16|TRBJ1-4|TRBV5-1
CASSLGQGQGEEKLFF
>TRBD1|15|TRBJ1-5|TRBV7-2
CASSPQQGTNQPQHF
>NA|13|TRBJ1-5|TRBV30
CAWTGGDGQPQHF
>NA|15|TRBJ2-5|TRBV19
CASSIVSGGQETQYF
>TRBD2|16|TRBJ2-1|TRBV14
CASSRGTSGSMYEQFF
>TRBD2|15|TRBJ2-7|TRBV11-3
CASSLSGGDPHEQYF
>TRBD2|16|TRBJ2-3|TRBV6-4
CASSDSLAGETDTQYF
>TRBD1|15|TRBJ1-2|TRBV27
CASSLSGTGPYGYTF
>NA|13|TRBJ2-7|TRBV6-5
CASSSDSSYEQYF
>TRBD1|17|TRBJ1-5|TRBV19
CASSIEIGEQGNQPQHF
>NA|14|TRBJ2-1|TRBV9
CASSVGAAFDEQFF
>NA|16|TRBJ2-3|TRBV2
CASSEVGRSVADTQYF
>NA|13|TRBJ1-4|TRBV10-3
CAIKDSLTEKLFF
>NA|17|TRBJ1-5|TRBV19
CASSPTSGKDSNQPQHF
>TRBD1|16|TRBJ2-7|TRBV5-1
CASSLVPGQGHHEQYF
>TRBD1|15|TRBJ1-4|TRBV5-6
CASSFTGAGYEKLFF
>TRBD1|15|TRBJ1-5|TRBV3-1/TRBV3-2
CASSPGQGYRQPQHF
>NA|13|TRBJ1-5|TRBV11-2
CASSLAAYQPQHF
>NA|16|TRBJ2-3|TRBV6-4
CASSDSKGGHTDTQYF
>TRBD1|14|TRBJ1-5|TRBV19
CASSRDRGNQPQHF
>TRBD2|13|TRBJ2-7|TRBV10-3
CAIKSGLADEQYF
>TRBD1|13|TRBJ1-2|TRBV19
CASQTGGNYGYTF
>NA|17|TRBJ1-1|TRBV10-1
CASSESRRVVMNTEAFF
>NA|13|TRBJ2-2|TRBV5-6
CASSLGRSGELFF
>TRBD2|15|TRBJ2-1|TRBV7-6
CASSFRTRVRDEQFF
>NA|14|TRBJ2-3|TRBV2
CASSAGLRTDTQYF
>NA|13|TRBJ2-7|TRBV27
CASSLAGNYEQYF
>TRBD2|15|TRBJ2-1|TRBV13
CASSSRLAGSYEQFF
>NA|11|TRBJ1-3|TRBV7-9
CASSLEHTIYF
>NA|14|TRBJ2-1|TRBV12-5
CASDSPLLYNEQFF
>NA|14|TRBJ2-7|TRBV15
CATSRGAGSYEQYF
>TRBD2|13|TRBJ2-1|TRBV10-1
CASSDLAGIRQFF
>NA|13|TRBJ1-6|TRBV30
CAWSGYEDSPLHF
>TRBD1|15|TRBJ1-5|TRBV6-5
CASSTGTGDNQPQHF